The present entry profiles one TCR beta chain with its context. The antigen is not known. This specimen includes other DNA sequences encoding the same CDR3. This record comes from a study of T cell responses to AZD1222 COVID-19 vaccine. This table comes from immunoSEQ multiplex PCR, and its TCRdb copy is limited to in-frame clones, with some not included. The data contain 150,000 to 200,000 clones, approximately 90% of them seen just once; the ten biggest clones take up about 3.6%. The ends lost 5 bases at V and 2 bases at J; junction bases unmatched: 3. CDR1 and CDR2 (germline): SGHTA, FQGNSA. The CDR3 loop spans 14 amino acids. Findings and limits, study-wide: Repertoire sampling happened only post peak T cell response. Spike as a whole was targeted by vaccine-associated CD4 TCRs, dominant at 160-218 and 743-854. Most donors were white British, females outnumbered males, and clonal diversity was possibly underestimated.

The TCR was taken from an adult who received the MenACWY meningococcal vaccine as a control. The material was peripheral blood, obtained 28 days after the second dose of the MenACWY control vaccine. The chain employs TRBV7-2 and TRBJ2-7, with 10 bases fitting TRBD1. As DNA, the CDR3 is TGTGCCAGCAGCCGCGGACAGGGGGCCTACGAGCAGTACTTC. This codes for CASSRGQGAYEQYF.